This TCR beta chain was sequenced for a study of early T cells in non-severe SARS-CoV-2 infection. Broader study findings: Missing private and CD4 specificities, VDJdb matching favored anti-spike CD8 responses.

Individual cDNA molecules carried attached unique molecular identifiers. TCRdb recomputed calls from the 5' RACE reads with MiXCR, one row per CDR3 protein. The sample carries 65,000 to 95,000 distinct CDR3 sequences, roughly 4.7% recorded once. At least ten counts were recorded for this clonotype. What it recognizes is unknown. Germline V gene lookup returns CDR1 SGHVS and CDR2 FNYEAQ. This CDR3 has 19 residues. Trimming removed 4 bases from V and 5 bases from J; junction bases left unmatched: 15. The chain couples TRBV7-6 to TRBJ2-1, with 12 bases fitting TRBD2. The starting material was whole blood, obtained at baseline. The receptor was derived from an adult who was a healthcare worker with PCR-confirmed SARS-CoV-2 infection or an uninfected control (not recorded which). CDR3 DNA: TGTGCCAGCAGCTCCCGGACCCTCTTTACTAGCGGGAGGAACAATGAGCAGTTCTTC. Translating gives CASSSRTLFTSGRNNEQFF.